A selection of T cell receptor beta chains follows, all from one sample in a study of glioma-infiltrating T cells after dendritic cell vaccination. The data were produced by immunoSEQ multiplex PCR, yet TCRdb's version contains in-frame clones alone and is incomplete. The table includes just over 95,000 clones, 79% detected once. This specimen consisted of blood, obtained before dendritic cell vaccination. Receptors originate from a human donor with glioblastoma. Each CDR3 is given without its conserved first and last residue.

V gene: TRBV15
CDR3 length: 14
J gene: TRBJ2-3
CDR3 protein: ATSSPTQTGVDTQY

V gene: TRBV30
CDR3 length: 11
J gene: TRBJ1-2
CDR3 protein: ATTGGNLDGYT

V gene: TRBV7-8
CDR3 length: 15
J gene: TRBJ1-2
CDR3 protein: ASSLENDRGLFNGYT

V gene: TRBV15
CDR3 length: 13
J gene: TRBJ2-3
CDR3 protein: ATSRDRDSGRTQY

V gene: TRBV15
CDR3 length: 12
J gene: TRBJ1-6
CDR3 protein: ATSRDLGDSPLH

V gene: TRBV7-8
CDR3 length: 13
J gene: TRBJ1-1
CDR3 protein: ASSLMGARNTEAF

V gene: TRBV5-1
CDR3 length: 16
J gene: TRBJ2-3
CDR3 protein: ASSLELAGGWLADTQY

V gene: TRBV5-1
CDR3 length: 15
J gene: TRBJ1-5
CDR3 protein: ASSQNPQGYSNQPQH

V gene: TRBV6-5
CDR3 length: 13
J gene: TRBJ1-6
CDR3 protein: ASSSITGWRSPLH

V gene: TRBV28
CDR3 length: 14
J gene: TRBJ1-5
CDR3 protein: ASSSPVGSGDQPQH

V gene: TRBV4-1
CDR3 length: 13
J gene: TRBJ2-7
CDR3 protein: ASSQDQGAQAEQY

V gene: TRBV21-1
CDR3 length: 14
J gene: TRBJ1-3
CDR3 protein: ASIPGRGISGNTIY

V gene: TRBV11-2
CDR3 length: 13
J gene: TRBJ2-3
CDR3 protein: ASSTPAGFTDTQY

V gene: TRBV27
CDR3 length: 12
J gene: TRBJ2-5
CDR3 protein: ASSPTDRVETQY

V gene: TRBV7-3
CDR3 length: 11
J gene: TRBJ2-3
CDR3 protein: ASSLSLADTQY

V gene: TRBV28
CDR3 length: 13
J gene: TRBJ1-2
CDR3 protein: ASSPTIPTVSGYT

V gene: TRBV6-6
CDR3 length: 12
J gene: TRBJ1-4
CDR3 protein: ASRSGGSNEKLF

V gene: TRBV30
CDR3 length: 15
J gene: TRBJ2-1
CDR3 protein: AWSSGTSGSSYNEQF

V gene: TRBV11-3
CDR3 length: 11
J gene: TRBJ1-1
CDR3 protein: ASSLEEDTEAF

V gene: TRBV7-3
CDR3 length: 13
J gene: TRBJ2-1
CDR3 protein: ASSLIGGGAREQF

V gene: TRBV30
CDR3 length: 11
J gene: TRBJ1-4
CDR3 protein: ACRQASDEKLF

V gene: TRBV7-8
CDR3 length: 15
J gene: TRBJ2-5
CDR3 protein: ASREGRFTAGLETQY

V gene: TRBV10-3
CDR3 length: 12
J gene: TRBJ2-7
CDR3 protein: AIRGGGGTYEQY

V gene: TRBV6-1
CDR3 length: 12
J gene: TRBJ1-4
CDR3 protein: ASSEGGRGEKLF

V gene: TRBV19
CDR3 length: 12
J gene: TRBJ2-7
CDR3 protein: ASSPGQVYYEQY

V gene: TRBV5-1
CDR3 length: 14
J gene: TRBJ1-2
CDR3 protein: ASSRTGEASNYGYT

V gene: TRBV10-3
CDR3 length: 12
J gene: TRBJ2-7
CDR3 protein: AIREETGPYEQY

V gene: TRBV7-8
CDR3 length: 14
J gene: TRBJ1-3
CDR3 protein: ASSLGQGRSGNTIY

V gene: TRBV5-4
CDR3 length: 13
J gene: TRBJ2-7
CDR3 protein: ASSFSGGASYEQY

V gene: TRBV6-1
CDR3 length: 12
J gene: TRBJ1-1
CDR3 protein: ASTPGRLNTEAF

V gene: TRBV6-1
CDR3 length: 13
J gene: TRBJ2-3
CDR3 protein: ASRRALVVADTQY

V gene: TRBV5-4
CDR3 length: 10
J gene: TRBJ1-2
CDR3 protein: ASSLTGYGYT

V gene: TRBV7-7
CDR3 length: 13
J gene: TRBJ2-6
CDR3 protein: ASSLEGPGANVLT

V gene: TRBV5-1
CDR3 length: 14
J gene: TRBJ2-2
CDR3 protein: ASSFGEGLNTGELF

V gene: TRBV4-1
CDR3 length: 15
J gene: TRBJ2-1
CDR3 protein: ASSQTSGSSSYNEQF

V gene: TRBV6-1
CDR3 length: 13
J gene: TRBJ2-7
CDR3 protein: ASSPSGRYLYEQY

V gene: TRBV19
CDR3 length: 12
J gene: TRBJ1-4
CDR3 protein: ASSMIQGSGKLF

V gene: TRBV7-6
CDR3 length: 11
J gene: TRBJ1-4
CDR3 protein: ASSFSRNEKLF

V gene: TRBV7-2
CDR3 length: 11
J gene: TRBJ1-2
CDR3 protein: ASSIDSLYGYT

V gene: TRBV10-3
CDR3 length: 12
J gene: TRBJ2-7
CDR3 protein: AISNPDSLYEQY

V gene: TRBV5-1
CDR3 length: 15
J gene: TRBJ1-1
CDR3 protein: ASSPRERRGGNTEAF

V gene: TRBV6-1
CDR3 length: 14
J gene: TRBJ2-1
CDR3 protein: ASSEYRGSSYNEQF

V gene: TRBV10-3
CDR3 length: 11
J gene: TRBJ2-2
CDR3 protein: AISEDRAGELF

V gene: TRBV27
CDR3 length: 14
J gene: TRBJ1-2
CDR3 protein: ASSRQGAGPYYGYT

V gene: TRBV29-1
CDR3 length: 12
J gene: TRBJ2-2
CDR3 protein: APGGEADTGELF

V gene: TRBV5-1
CDR3 length: 17
J gene: TRBJ2-3
CDR3 protein: ASSPGLAGGTVFTDTQY

V gene: TRBV2
CDR3 length: 14
J gene: TRBJ1-4
CDR3 protein: ATQTGGVQTNEKLF

V gene: TRBV7-9
CDR3 length: 17
J gene: TRBJ2-6
CDR3 protein: ASSLARGQGAVGANVLT

V gene: TRBV2
CDR3 length: 12
J gene: TRBJ1-4
CDR3 protein: ASKPGHTNEKLF

V gene: TRBV5-1
CDR3 length: 11
J gene: TRBJ1-2
CDR3 protein: ASRPGGNYGYT

V gene: TRBV4-1
CDR3 length: 11
J gene: TRBJ2-7
CDR3 protein: ASSSHRGYEQY

V gene: TRBV19
CDR3 length: 12
J gene: TRBJ1-3
CDR3 protein: ASSISRSGNTIY

V gene: TRBV30
CDR3 length: 12
J gene: TRBJ2-4
CDR3 protein: AWNPSGRLDIQY